One T cell receptor beta chain is described in this entry. Its antigen is unidentified. This entry belongs to a study of CD8 T cells in ankylosing spondylitis. The TCR beta libraries were generated through quantitative 5'-RACE incorporating molecular barcodes. From the 5' RACE reads, TCRdb called clonotypes with MiXCR, one entry per CDR3 protein. The sample holds about 800,000 distinct CDR3 sequences; about an eighth are singletons and the top ten take 0.51%. Regarding the study as a whole: Within ankylosing spondylitis blood, a TCR beta motif made up of several highly homologous variants appeared to be characteristic. Reported data indicate significant enrichment of disease-linked clones within matched ankylosing spondylitis synovial fluid. Several of the motif variants were reported before in synovial fluid and blood from reactive arthritis.

This TCR came from a male donor with ankylosing spondylitis. The sequenced sample was blood, either unsorted or a sorted T cell fraction (not recorded which).

CDR3: CSVSENVYEQYF. CDR3 DNA: TGCAGCGTTAGCGAGAATGTGTACGAGCAGTACTTC. This chain connects TRBV29-1 to TRBJ2-7; D ambiguous. With 5 bases removed from V and 4 bases from J, the gap between germline ends came to 12 bases. CDR1 is SQVTM and CDR2 is ANQGSEA in the germline V gene. This CDR3 is 12 amino acids long.